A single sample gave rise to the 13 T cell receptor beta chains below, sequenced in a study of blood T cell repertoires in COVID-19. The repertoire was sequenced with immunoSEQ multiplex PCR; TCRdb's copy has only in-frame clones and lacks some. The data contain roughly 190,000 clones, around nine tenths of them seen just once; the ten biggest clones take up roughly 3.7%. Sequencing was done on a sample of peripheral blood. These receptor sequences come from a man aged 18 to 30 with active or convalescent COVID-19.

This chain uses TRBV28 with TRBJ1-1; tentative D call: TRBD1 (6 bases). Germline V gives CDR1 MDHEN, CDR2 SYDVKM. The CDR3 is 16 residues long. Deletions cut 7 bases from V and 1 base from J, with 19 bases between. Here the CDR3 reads CASTPSGGRRNTEAFF. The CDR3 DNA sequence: TGTGCCAGCACCCCATCGGGGGGGCGCCGGAACACTGAAGCTTTCTTT. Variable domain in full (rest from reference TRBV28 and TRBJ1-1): DVKVTQSSRYLVKRTGEKVFLECVQDMDHENMFWYRQDPGLGLRLIYFSYDVKMKEKGDIPEGYSVSREKKERFSLILESASTNQTSMYLCASTPSGGRRNTEAFFGQGTRLTVV.

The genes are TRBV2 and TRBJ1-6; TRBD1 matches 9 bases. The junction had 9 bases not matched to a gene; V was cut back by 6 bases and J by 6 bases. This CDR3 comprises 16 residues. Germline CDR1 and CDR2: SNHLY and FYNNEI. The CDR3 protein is CASREQGASSNSPLHF. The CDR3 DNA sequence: TGTGCCAGCAGGGAACAGGGGGCTTCGAGTAATTCACCCCTCCACTTT.

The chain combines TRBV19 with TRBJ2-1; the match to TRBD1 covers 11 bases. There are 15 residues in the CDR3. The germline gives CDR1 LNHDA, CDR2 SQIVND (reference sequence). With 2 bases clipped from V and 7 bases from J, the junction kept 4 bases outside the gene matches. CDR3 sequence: CASSIYGQGANEQFF. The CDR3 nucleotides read TGTGCCAGTAGTATATATGGACAGGGGGCGAATGAGCAGTTCTTC.

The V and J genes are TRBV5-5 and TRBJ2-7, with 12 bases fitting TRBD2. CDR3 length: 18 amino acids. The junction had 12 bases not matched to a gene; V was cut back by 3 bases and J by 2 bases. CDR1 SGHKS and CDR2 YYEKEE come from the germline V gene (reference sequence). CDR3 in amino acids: CASSWVGGLAGKAYEQYV. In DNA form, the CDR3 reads TGTGCCAGCAGCTGGGTAGGCGGACTAGCGGGGAAGGCCTACGAGCAGTACGTC.

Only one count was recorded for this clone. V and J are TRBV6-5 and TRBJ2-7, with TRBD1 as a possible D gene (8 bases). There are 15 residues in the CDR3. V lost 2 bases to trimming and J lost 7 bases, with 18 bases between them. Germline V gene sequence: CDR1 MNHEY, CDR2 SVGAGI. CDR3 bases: TGTGCCAGCAGTTACGGTCAGGGGGCCGGGGGGGAGCAGTACTTC. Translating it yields CASSYGQGAGGEQYF.

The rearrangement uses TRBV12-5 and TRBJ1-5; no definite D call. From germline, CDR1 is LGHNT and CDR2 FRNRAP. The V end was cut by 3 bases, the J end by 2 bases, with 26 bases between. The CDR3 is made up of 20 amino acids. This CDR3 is CASGLCPILTDQGGNQPQHF. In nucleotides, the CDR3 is TGTGCTAGTGGTTTATGCCCGATCTTGACTGACCAAGGCGGCAATCAGCCCCAGCATTTT.

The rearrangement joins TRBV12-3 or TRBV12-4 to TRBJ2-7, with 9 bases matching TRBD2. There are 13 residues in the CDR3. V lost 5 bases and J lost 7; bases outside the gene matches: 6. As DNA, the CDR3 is TGTGCCAGCAGTCTCTCTGGACTAGCGGAGCAGTACTTC. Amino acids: CASSLSGLAEQYF.

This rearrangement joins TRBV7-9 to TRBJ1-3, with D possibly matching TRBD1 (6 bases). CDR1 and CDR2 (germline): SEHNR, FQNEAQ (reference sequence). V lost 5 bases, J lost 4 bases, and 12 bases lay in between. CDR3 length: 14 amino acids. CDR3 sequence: CASSPTGRGNTIYF. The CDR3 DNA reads TGTGCCAGCAGCCCCACAGGGAGAGGAAACACCATATATTTT.

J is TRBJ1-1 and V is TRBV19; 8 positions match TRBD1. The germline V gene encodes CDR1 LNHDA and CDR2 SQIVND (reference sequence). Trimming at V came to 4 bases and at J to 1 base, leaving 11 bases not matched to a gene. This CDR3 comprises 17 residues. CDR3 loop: CASSTLDRGSKNTEAFF. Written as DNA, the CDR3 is TGTGCCAGTAGTACCCTAGACAGGGGAAGTAAGAACACTGAAGCTTTCTTT.

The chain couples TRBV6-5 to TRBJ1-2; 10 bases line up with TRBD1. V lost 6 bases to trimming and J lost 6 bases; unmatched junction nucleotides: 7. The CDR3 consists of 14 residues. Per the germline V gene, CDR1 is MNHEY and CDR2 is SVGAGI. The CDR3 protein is CASRRPGTGDGYTF. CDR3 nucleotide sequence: TGTGCCAGCAGACGTCCCGGGACAGGGGATGGCTACACCTTC.

CDR3 sequence (DNA): TGTGCCAGCAGTCCTCTCCCGGGACAGGGGGCGTATAATTCACCCCTCCACTTT. Protein sequence: CASSPLPGQGAYNSPLHF. The chain carries TRBV28 and TRBJ1-6; 12 positions match TRBD1. J lost 4 bases, V lost 5 bases, and 9 bases had no gene match. This CDR3 comprises 18 residues. The germline gives CDR1 MDHEN, CDR2 SYDVKM.

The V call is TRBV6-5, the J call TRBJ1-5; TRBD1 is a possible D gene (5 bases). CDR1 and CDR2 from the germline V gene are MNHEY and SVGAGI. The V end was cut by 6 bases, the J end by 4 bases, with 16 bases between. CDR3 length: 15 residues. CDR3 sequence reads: CASSRDPGGNQPQHF. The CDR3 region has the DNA TGTGCCAGCAGCCGGGACCCTGGGGGGAATCAGCCCCAGCATTTT.

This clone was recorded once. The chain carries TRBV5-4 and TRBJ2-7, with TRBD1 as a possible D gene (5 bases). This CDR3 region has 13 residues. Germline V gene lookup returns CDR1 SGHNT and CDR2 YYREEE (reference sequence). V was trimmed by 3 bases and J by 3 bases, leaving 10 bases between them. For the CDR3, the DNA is TGTGCCAGCAGCTCGCTAGACAGCTACGAGCAGTACGTC. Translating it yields CASSSLDSYEQYV.